The clone carrying this T cell receptor (beta chain) has a single count. These data come from a study of blood T cell repertoires in COVID-19. Repertoires were generated with immunoSEQ multiplex PCR, while TCRdb's copy carries only in-frame clones and drops some. The sample includes tens of thousands of clones, approximately 85% of them seen just once. This TCR came from a man in his 60s with active or convalescent COVID-19. Sequencing was performed on peripheral blood.

Here the CDR3 DNA reads TGTGCCAGCAGTCTCACAGATACGCAGTATTTT. Amino acids: CASSLTDTQYF. The chain is built from TRBV6-2 or TRBV6-3 and TRBJ2-3; D not certain. The germline V gene has CDR1 MNHEY and CDR2 SVGEGT. The V and J ends lost 5 bases and 2 bases respectively, with 2 bases between them. The CDR3 totals 11 residues.